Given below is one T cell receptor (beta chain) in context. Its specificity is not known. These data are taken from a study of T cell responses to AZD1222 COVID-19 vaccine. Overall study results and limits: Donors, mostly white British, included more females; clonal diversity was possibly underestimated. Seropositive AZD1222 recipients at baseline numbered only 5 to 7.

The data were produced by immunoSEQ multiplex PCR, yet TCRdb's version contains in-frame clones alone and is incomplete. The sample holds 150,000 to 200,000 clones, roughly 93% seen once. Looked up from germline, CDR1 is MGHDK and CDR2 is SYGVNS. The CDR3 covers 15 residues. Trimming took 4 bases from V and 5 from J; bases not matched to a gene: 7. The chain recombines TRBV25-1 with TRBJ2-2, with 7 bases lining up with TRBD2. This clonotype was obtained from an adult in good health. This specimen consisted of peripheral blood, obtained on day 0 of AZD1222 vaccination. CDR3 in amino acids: CASSATGGGTGELFF. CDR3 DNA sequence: TGTGCCAGCAGTGCCACGGGGGGAGGTACCGGGGAGCTGTTTTTT.